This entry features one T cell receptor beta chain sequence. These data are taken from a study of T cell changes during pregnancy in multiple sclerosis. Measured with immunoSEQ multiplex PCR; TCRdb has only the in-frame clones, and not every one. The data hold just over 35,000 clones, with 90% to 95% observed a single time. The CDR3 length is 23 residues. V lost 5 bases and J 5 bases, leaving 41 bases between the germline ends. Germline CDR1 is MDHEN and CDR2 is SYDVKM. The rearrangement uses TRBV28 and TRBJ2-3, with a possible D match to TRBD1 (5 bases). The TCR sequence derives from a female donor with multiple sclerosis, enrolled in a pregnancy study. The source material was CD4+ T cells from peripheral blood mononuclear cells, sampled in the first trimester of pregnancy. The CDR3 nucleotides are TGTGCCAGCAGTCCGCCACCCGGCGTCCGGCCTCCCAATGGCAGGGTGGAGCGAGATACGCAGTATTTT. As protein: CASSPPPGVRPPNGRVERDTQYF.